This TCR beta chain appears in the sequencing data of a study of blood T cell repertoires in COVID-19 (dated by TCRdb to about 2020). About the investigation overall: The collaborator samples originated in the United States, Italy and Spain and spanned the acute and convalescent phases of COVID-19. Where HLA class I and class II types were available, the types were taken from metadata supplied by the sample provider, not from assay-based typing. A freely available public database, intended as a resource for researchers studying the immune response to SARS-CoV-2, is where the repertoires were released. The dataset comprised deeply sampled blood TCRbeta repertoires from subjects exposed to, actively infected with, or recovered from COVID-19. The material from the prospective study consisted of cDNA or gDNA derived from T cells, B-cell-depleted T cells, or PBMCs. A de-identified subject ID, COVID-19 status, age in years and sex were almost always included in the sample metadata. The samples were drawn from two sources: the first 160 participants of the ongoing ImmuneRACE study, and 950 to 1,500 subjects contributed by 6 global collaborators.

On this clone itself: Its binding antigen is unknown. It has no much larger one-base neighbor in the sample; base qualities were not kept.

TCRbeta CDR3 regions were amplified from genomic DNA using the immunoSEQ Assay, a bias-controlled multiplex PCR. As for the authors' bioinformatics: Within the assay, amplification of reference gene primers was used to estimate how many nucleated cells each sample contained. Sequence reads were collapsed and filtered to measure the absolute abundance of every unique TCRbeta CDR3 rearrangement. For each sample, productive Simpson clonality was calculated by taking the square root of Simpson's diversity index across productive rearrangements. TCRdb took over this immuneACCESS table, retaining in-frame rearrangements with V and J assigned. Such tables are incomplete; in checked studies, under half of the missing clones stem from an unresolved V gene, and the remainder is unexplained. The V and J calls and clone size are taken from that table; D and trimming were inferred from the DNA. The table for this sample lists roughly 250,000 clones; roughly 86% of them were counted only once. 2.6% of the sample is in the top ten clones.

Participants in the prospective study were aged roughly 18 to 100 years, lived in 24 United States geographic areas, and enrolled through a virtual design. In the prospective study, participants were assigned to cohorts based on the clinical history participants reported in a screening survey and a study questionnaire. In the prospective study, mobile phlebotomists collected whole blood, serum and a nasopharyngeal or oropharyngeal swab from each participant. Participants in the prospective study had the option to provide additional blood draws and questionnaires over a roughly 2-month period. Before DNA extraction, prospective study blood samples were shipped either frozen or at room temperature. Overall study results and their limits: The quantity of clinical and demographic metadata differed by source and by participant and was supplied without curation.

CDR1 and CDR2 (LNHDA, SQIVND) derive from the germline V gene (reference sequence). The CDR3 contains 20 residues, cysteine and phenylalanine counted. The only DNA kept is the CDR3, 60 bases in frame from the first base. V has 0 bases trimmed and J has 2 bases trimmed; junction bases matching no gene number 11. The sequenced material came from PBMCs or T cells enriched from blood (not recorded which). The receptor was isolated from a woman younger than 45 with acute COVID-19. This chain joins TRBV19 to TRBJ2-3; 13 bases in the junction line up with TRBD2. The CDR3 reads as follows: CASSIELAGGPHQHTDTQYF. Here is the DNA: TGTGCCAGTAGTATAGAACTAGCGGGGGGGCCCCACCAGCACACAGATACGCAGTATTTT.